Below are 5 T cell receptor beta chains sequenced from a single sample in a study of T cells in Graves' hyperthyroidism and ophthalmopathy. Amplified regions were TCR beta CDR3 sequences from RNA transcripts. HTBI primers were used for first-round RT-PCR of the TCR CDR3. TCRdb independently ran MiXCR on the multiplex PCR reads; one entry per CDR3 protein. The sample has fewer than 700,000 distinct CDR3 sequences; around 15% are singletons. Sequenced material: blood. These receptors came from a woman aged 30 to 39 with Graves' hyperthyroidism.

This clonotype came up many times. The V call is TRBV28, the J call TRBJ1-1, with D possibly being TRBD1 (5 bases). The CDR3 spans 16 residues. Trimming left V 10 bases short and J 3 bases short, with 24 bases between. The germline V gene encodes CDR1 MDHEN and CDR2 SYDVKM. The CDR3 sequence: CATSEPPGRVDTEAFF. In DNA, the CDR3 is TGTGCCACCTCTGAACCCCCAGGGAGGGTGGACACTGAAGCTTTCTTT.

This clonotype came up many times. The chain recombines TRBV19 with TRBJ2-7, with D uncertain. CDR1 and CDR2 (germline): LNHDA, SQIVND (reference sequence). The CDR3 spans 11 residues. V was shortened by 9 bases and J by 0 bases, with 6 bases between the two germline ends. CDR3 DNA: TGTGCCAGCGCTAACTCCTACGAGCAGTACTTC. The encoded protein is CASANSYEQYF.

This clonotype was seen repeatedly, ten times or more. The genes are TRBV11-1 and TRBJ2-1; unclear D gene. V dropped 5 bases and J dropped 0 bases, with 8 bases sitting between them. Germline CDR1 and CDR2: SGHAT and FQDESV (reference sequence). This CDR3 is 14 amino acids long. The CDR3 protein is CASSVRFSYNEQFF. Written as DNA, the CDR3 is TGTGCCAGCAGCGTCAGGTTCTCCTACAATGAGCAGTTCTTC.

This clonotype was counted at least ten times. The gene calls are TRBV12-3 or TRBV12-4 and TRBJ2-1; D is tentatively TRBD1 or TRBD2 (5 bases each). This CDR3 comprises 17 residues. The V end lost 7 bases, the J end lost 6 bases, and 25 bases lay between the germline ends. The CDR3 loop reads CASTRKGEVWDLNEQFF. In DNA, the CDR3 is TGTGCCAGCACCCGAAAAGGAGAGGTATGGGACCTCAATGAGCAGTTCTTC.

This clonotype came up many times. The chain carries TRBV7-2 and TRBJ1-5, with 8 bases identical to TRBD1. This CDR3 spans 13 amino acids. J gave up 7 bases and V 4 bases, and 3 bases lay outside the gene matches. In germline, CDR1 is SGHTA, CDR2 FQGNSA. The CDR3, as DNA: TGTGCCAGCAGCTCGGACAGGGAACAGCCCCAGCATTTT. Translating gives CASSSDREQPQHF.